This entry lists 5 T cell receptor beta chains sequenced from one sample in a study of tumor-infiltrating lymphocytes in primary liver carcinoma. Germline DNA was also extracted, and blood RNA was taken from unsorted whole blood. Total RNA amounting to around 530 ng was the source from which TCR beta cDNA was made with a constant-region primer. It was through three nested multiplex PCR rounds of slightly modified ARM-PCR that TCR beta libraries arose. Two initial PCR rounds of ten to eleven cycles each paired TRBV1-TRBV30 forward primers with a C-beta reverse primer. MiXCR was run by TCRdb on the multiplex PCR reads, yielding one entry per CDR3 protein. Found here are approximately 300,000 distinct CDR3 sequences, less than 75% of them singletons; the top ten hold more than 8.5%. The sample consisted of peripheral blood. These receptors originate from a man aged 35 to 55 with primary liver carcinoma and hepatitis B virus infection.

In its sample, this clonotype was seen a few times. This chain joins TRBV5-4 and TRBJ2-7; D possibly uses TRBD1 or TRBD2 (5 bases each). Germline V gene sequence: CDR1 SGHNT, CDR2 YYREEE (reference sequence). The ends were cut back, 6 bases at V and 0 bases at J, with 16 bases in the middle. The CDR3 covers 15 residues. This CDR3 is CASNIGAAGSYEQYF. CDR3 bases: TGTGCCAGCAACATAGGGGCGGCGGGCTCCTACGAGCAGTACTTC.

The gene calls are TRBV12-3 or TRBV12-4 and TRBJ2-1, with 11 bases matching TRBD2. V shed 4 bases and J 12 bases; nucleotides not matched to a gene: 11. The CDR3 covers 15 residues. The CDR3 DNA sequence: TGTGCCAGCAGTTCGAGACTAGCGGGAAGGGGTGGGCAGTTCTTC. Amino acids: CASSSRLAGRGGQFF.

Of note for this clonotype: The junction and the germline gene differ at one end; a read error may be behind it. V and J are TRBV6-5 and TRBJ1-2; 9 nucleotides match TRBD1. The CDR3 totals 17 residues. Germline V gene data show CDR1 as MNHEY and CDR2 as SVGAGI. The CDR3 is CASSYSTPGTGNYGYAF. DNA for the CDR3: TGTGCCAGCAGCTACTCAACACCCGGGACAGGGAACTATGGCTACGCCTTC.

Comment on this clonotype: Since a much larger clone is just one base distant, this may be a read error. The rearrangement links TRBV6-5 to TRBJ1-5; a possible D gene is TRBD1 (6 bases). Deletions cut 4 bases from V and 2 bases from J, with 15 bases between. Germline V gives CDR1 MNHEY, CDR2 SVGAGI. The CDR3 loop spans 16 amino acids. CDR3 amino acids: CASSSGQLDGNQPQHF. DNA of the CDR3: TGTGCCAGCAGTTCAGGACAGCTGGACGGCAATCAGCCCCAGCATTTT.

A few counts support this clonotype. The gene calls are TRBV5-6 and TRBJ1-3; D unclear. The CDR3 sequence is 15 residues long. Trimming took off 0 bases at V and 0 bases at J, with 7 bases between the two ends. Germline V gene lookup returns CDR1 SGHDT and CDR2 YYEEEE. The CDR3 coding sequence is TGTGCCAGCAGCTTGGTGGCAGCCTCTGGAAACACCATATATTTT. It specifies CASSLVAASGNTIYF.